Following are 3 T cell receptor beta chains from one sample sequenced in a study of cytomegalovirus exposure and HLA in healthy donors. With 60 Vbeta and 13 Jbeta primers, the PCR was carried out. Libraries were prepared by immunoSEQ multiplex PCR; TCRdb keeps only in-frame clonotypes and omits some of them. The sample has approximately 97,000 clones, approximately 80% seen once. Sequenced material: PBMCs. The receptors originated from a male donor in good health and CMV-seropositive.

The CDR3, as DNA: TGTGCCAGCAGGGCCCCGAATTCACCCCTCCACTTT. It yields the protein CASRAPNSPLHF. The J gene is TRBJ1-6, the V gene TRBV28; D gene ambiguous. Trimming stripped 6 bases from V and 7 bases from J, with 7 bases between. The CDR3 loop spans 12 amino acids. Germline-derived CDR1 and CDR2 are MDHEN and SYDVKM.

This chain connects TRBV5-6 to TRBJ2-1; D remains ambiguous. The V and J ends lost 0 bases and 4 bases respectively, with 8 bases between them. Germline assignment: CDR1 SGHDT and CDR2 YYEEEE. The CDR3 is 14 amino acids. The CDR3 protein is CASSLDTKYNEQFF. CDR3 in DNA: TGTGCCAGCAGCTTGGACACCAAATACAATGAGCAGTTCTTC.

V is TRBV10-3 and J is TRBJ1-2; 9 bases line up with TRBD1. The J segment lost 6 bases and the V segment lost 5 bases, leaving 4 bases of the junction unmatched. The CDR3 is 13 amino acids. In germline, CDR1 is ENHRY, CDR2 SYGVKD. In DNA form, the CDR3 reads TGTGCCATCAGTTTTGGACAGGGGCATGGCTACACCTTC. This codes for CAISFGQGHGYTF.